This T cell receptor beta chain was captured by sequencing in a study of T cells in localized non-small cell lung cancer. A note on this clone: The target antigen is unknown.

This table comes from immunoSEQ multiplex PCR, and its TCRdb copy is limited to in-frame clones, with some not included. The top ten hold 24% of the sample, which has approximately 15,000 clones, approximately 85% seen once. V dropped 4 bases and J dropped 4 bases, with 7 bases sitting between them. CDR1 and CDR2 from the germline V gene are LGHNA and YNFKEQ. The CDR3 loop spans 13 amino acids. Study conclusions and caveats: Longer overall survival was seen with higher T cell density measured in blood.

The source is a female donor aged 60 or older with stage I squamous cell lung carcinoma. Sequenced here: peripheral blood, sampled before any cancer treatment. The rearrangement uses TRBV4-2 and TRBJ2-2; D gene unclear. The CDR3 here is CASSLVTTGELFF. DNA of the CDR3: TGTGCCAGCAGCCTCGTGACCACCGGGGAGCTGTTTTTT.